This is a list of T cell receptor beta chains from one sample in a study of blood T cell repertoires in COVID-19. Produced via immunoSEQ multiplex PCR; TCRdb's table is partial and in-frame only. The table includes around 130,000 clones, approximately 87% detected once. Sequencing was carried out using peripheral blood. The receptors originated from a man aged 65 to 85 with active COVID-19. Both conserved end residues are part of each CDR3. Each record gives: CDR3 length, D gene, V gene, clone size, J gene, CDR3 protein, CDR3 DNA. A D gene is named only where the DNA matches it firmly. Some rows mark clone size as missing; the rest say once, few, many or name a class of expanded clone.

14	.	TRBV27	once	TRBJ2-7	CASSSWDNTYEQYF	TGTGCCAGCAGTTCCTGGGACAACACCTACGAGCAGTACTTC
16	.	TRBV5-1	.	TRBJ1-4	CASSLAPGGAGEKLFF	TGCGCCAGCAGCTTGGCTCCGGGGGGCGCGGGGGAAAAACTGTTTTTT
14	.	TRBV25-1	.	TRBJ2-2	CASSETFSGGELFF	TGTGCCAGCAGTGAAACTTTCTCAGGCGGGGAGCTGTTTTTT
18	.	TRBV10-2	.	TRBJ2-3	CASSGQGRAGKYADTQYF	TGCGCCAGCAGTGGACAGGGGCGAGCGGGGAAGTATGCAGATACGCAGTATTTT
13	.	TRBV19	.	TRBJ1-1	CASSIRGNTEAFF	TGTGCCAGTAGTATAAGGGGGAACACTGAAGCTTTCTTT
14	TRBD2	TRBV28	.	TRBJ2-7	CASSRLAGTYEQYF	TGTGCCAGCAGTCGACTAGCGGGAACCTACGAGCAGTACTTC
15	TRBD1	TRBV6-5	.	TRBJ1-1	CASNTRTGKDTEAFF	TGTGCCAGCAACACTAGGACAGGGAAGGACACTGAAGCTTTCTTT
19	.	TRBV5-5	.	TRBJ1-4	CASSLGGLGTRLGEEKLFF	TGTGCCAGCAGCTTGGGCGGTCTGGGAACCCGGTTGGGAGAGGAAAAACTGTTTTTT
14	.	TRBV30	.	TRBJ1-5	CAWSVQGWDQPQHF	TGTGCCTGGAGTGTTCAGGGCTGGGATCAGCCCCAGCATTTT
15	TRBD2	TRBV5-1	.	TRBJ2-3	CASSWAGLVADTQYF	TGCGCCAGCAGCTGGGCCGGACTAGTTGCAGATACGCAGTATTTT
15	TRBD1	TRBV5-1	.	TRBJ1-3	CASRVTGESGNTIYF	TGCGCCAGCAGAGTTACAGGGGAGTCTGGAAACACCATATATTTT
15	TRBD1	TRBV29-1	.	TRBJ2-3	CSVTRQTGGPNTQYF	TGCAGCGTCACCCGGCAGACAGGGGGCCCTAATACGCAGTATTTT
14	TRBD1	TRBV30	.	TRBJ1-5	CAWTADRGDQPQHF	TGTGCCTGGACCGCGGACAGGGGAGATCAGCCCCAGCATTTT
18	.	TRBV6-1	.	TRBJ1-5	CASSEDGGLTYSNQPQHF	TGTGCCAGCAGTGAAGATGGCGGATTAACATATAGCAATCAGCCCCAGCATTTT
15	.	TRBV11-3	.	TRBJ2-1	CASSATSLPGNEQFF	TGTGCCAGCAGCGCGACTAGTCTACCGGGCAATGAGCAGTTCTTC
15	TRBD2	TRBV7-2	.	TRBJ2-5	CASSLGAGGRETQYF	TGTGCCAGCAGCTTAGGAGCGGGAGGTAGAGAGACCCAGTACTTC
17	TRBD2	TRBV11-3	.	TRBJ2-7	CASSTGTSGRGPHEQYF	TGTGCCAGCAGCACCGGGACTAGCGGGAGAGGGCCCCACGAGCAGTACTTC
17	TRBD2	TRBV18	.	TRBJ2-7	CASSQHPGTSGTYEQYF	TGTGCCAGCTCACAACACCCCGGGACTAGCGGGACCTACGAGCAGTACTTC
12	.	TRBV28	.	TRBJ2-7	CASSQGSYEQYF	TGTGCCAGCAGTCAGGGTTCCTACGAGCAGTACTTC
15	TRBD1	TRBV5-1	.	TRBJ2-7	CASSWATDRGGEQYF	TGCGCCAGCAGCTGGGCTACGGACAGGGGAGGGGAGCAGTACTTC